The 32 T cell receptor beta chains in this list originate from one sample, sequenced in a study of CD8+ T cells in alopecia areata. TCR sequencing used cDNA made by reverse transcription of extracted RNA. The data were produced by immunoSEQ multiplex PCR, yet TCRdb's version contains in-frame clones alone and is incomplete. The table has 110,000 to 150,000 clones, 51% seen once. Here the sequenced sample was CD4+ T cells sorted from blood, taken at week 0. These receptors originate from a human donor with alopecia areata.

The chain is built from TRBV29-1 and TRBJ2-1; 9 nucleotides agree with TRBD2. J was trimmed by 4 bases and V by 4 bases; bases with no gene match: 5. CDR1 SQVTM and CDR2 ANQGSEA come from the germline V gene. This CDR3 comprises 14 residues. CDR3 bases: TGCAGCGTTGCTGGCGGGAGGGGATACAATGAGCAGTTCTTC. Translating gives CSVAGGRGYNEQFF.

This clone was counted a few times. The rearrangement joins TRBV29-1 to TRBJ2-5; 9 nucleotides match TRBD1. The CDR3 sequence is 14 residues long. Germline CDR1 reads SQVTM; CDR2 reads ANQGSEA. Trimming at V came to 4 bases and at J to 4 bases, leaving 7 bases not matched to a gene. DNA of the CDR3: TGCAGCGTTGGGAGCGGGACAGGGTTAGAGACCCAGTACTTC. Its translation is CSVGSGTGLETQYF.

The chain carries TRBV29-1 and TRBJ2-7; D is uncertain. The CDR3 is 12 amino acids. Trimming stripped 2 bases from V and 4 bases from J, with 9 bases between. Germline values: CDR1 SQVTM, CDR2 ANQGSEA. The CDR3 bases are TGCAGCGTTGAAAACGACCTTTACGAGCAGTACTTC. Its protein product is CSVENDLYEQYF.

This clone occurred a few times. The rearrangement joins TRBV18 to TRBJ2-1; D is possibly TRBD2 (5 bases). The germline V gene encodes CDR1 KGHSH and CDR2 LQKENI. V dropped 6 bases and J dropped 7 bases, with 16 bases sitting between them. The CDR3 extends over 14 amino acids. CDR3 protein: CASSPQKSGNEQFF. CDR3 nucleotides: TGTGCCAGCTCCCCGCAAAAATCGGGGAATGAGCAGTTCTTC. The whole variable domain, remainder taken from reference TRBV18 and TRBJ2-1, is NAGVMQNPRHLVRRRGQEARLRCSPMKGHSHVYWYRQLPEEGLKFMVYLQKENIIDESGMPKERFSAEFPKEGPSILRIQQVVRGDSAAYFCASSPQKSGNEQFFGPGTRLTVL.

V usage is TRBV4-1 and J usage is TRBJ2-3; D not certain. The V end was cut by 1 base, the J end by 5 bases, with 4 bases between. The CDR3 covers 12 residues. CDR1 and CDR2 from the germline V gene are MGHRA and YSYEKL. CDR3 protein: CASSQVEDTQYF. The CDR3 nucleotides read TGCGCCAGCAGCCAAGTTGAAGATACGCAGTATTTT.

The rearrangement uses TRBV19 and TRBJ1-6; D perhaps matches TRBD1 (6 bases). Germline V gene data show CDR1 as LNHDA and CDR2 as SQIVND (reference sequence). The CDR3 is made up of 15 amino acids. The V and J ends lost 6 bases and 7 bases respectively, with 16 bases between them. The CDR3 is CASSSARTANSPLHF. In nucleotides, the CDR3 is TGTGCCAGTAGCTCTGCGAGGACAGCCAATTCACCCCTCCACTTT.

A few counts support this clone. The rearrangement links TRBV7-9 to TRBJ2-6, with no clear D. Germline V CDR1 and CDR2: SEHNR, FQNEAQ (reference sequence). This CDR3 has 16 amino acids. Deletions cut 3 bases from V and 0 bases from J, with 9 bases between. The CDR3 spells CASSLRTVSGANVLTF. Written as DNA, the CDR3 is TGTGCCAGCAGCTTGAGAACAGTCTCTGGGGCCAACGTCCTGACTTTC.

The V and J genes are TRBV18 and TRBJ1-5, with 8 bases lining up with TRBD1. There are 16 residues in the CDR3. CDR1 KGHSH and CDR2 LQKENI come from the germline V gene. V lost 3 bases to trimming and J lost 6 bases; unmatched junction nucleotides: 10. Here the CDR3 DNA reads TGTGCCAGCTCACCGGTCCGGGACAGGTTGGGTCAGCCCCAGCATTTT. This translates into CASSPVRDRLGQPQHF.

The rearrangement links TRBV29-1 to TRBJ1-3; D is possibly TRBD1 (5 bases). The CDR3 totals 13 residues. The germline V gene has CDR1 SQVTM and CDR2 ANQGSEA. V lost 6 bases and J 2 bases, leaving 11 bases between the germline ends. CDR3 region: CSVEPGPGNTIYF. The CDR3 nucleotides read TGCAGCGTCGAACCGGGACCTGGAAACACCATATATTTT.

V is TRBV2 and J is TRBJ1-2, with no clear D. From germline, CDR1 is SNHLY and CDR2 FYNNEI. Trimming pared 7 bases from V and 5 bases from J, leaving 17 bases between. The CDR3 loop spans 14 amino acids. The CDR3 DNA sequence: TGTGCCAGCATTCCCGACCTGATCAGATATGGCTACACCTTC. It yields the protein CASIPDLIRYGYTF.

The chain has TRBV30 and TRBJ1-1; 8 bases agree with TRBD1. V gave up 2 bases and J gave up 5 bases; unmatched junction bases: 4. This CDR3 comprises 13 residues. Germline CDR1 GTSNPN, CDR2 SVGIG (reference sequence). CDR3 amino acids: CAWSTGGITEAFF. The CDR3 DNA sequence: TGTGCCTGGAGTACAGGGGGTATTACTGAAGCTTTCTTT.

The rearrangement links TRBV10-3 to TRBJ2-3; TRBD1 or TRBD2 may be the D gene (5 bases each). The V end lost 11 bases, the J end lost 2 bases, and 17 bases lay between the germline ends. This CDR3 is 14 amino acids long. CDR1 and CDR2 (germline): ENHRY, SYGVKD. For the CDR3, the DNA is TGTGCCTCAGAGGGGAAGAGGGACACAGATACGCAGTATTTT. As protein: CASEGKRDTDTQYF.

The table lists this clone with a few counts. The chain couples TRBV7-9 to TRBJ2-4, with D hard to call. This CDR3 contains 15 residues. Germline V gene data show CDR1 as SEHNR and CDR2 as FQNEAQ (reference sequence). V lost 5 bases and J 0 bases, leaving 11 bases between the germline ends. For the CDR3, the DNA is TGTGCCAGCAGCCTCCGGACCGAAGCCAAAAACATTCAGTACTTC. It specifies CASSLRTEAKNIQYF. Drawing the rest from reference TRBV7-9 and TRBJ2-4, the complete variable domain is DTGVSQNPRHKITKRGQNVTFRCDPISEHNRLYWYRQTLGQGPEFLTYFQNEAQLEKSRLLSDRFSAERPKGSFSTLEIQRTEQGDSAMYLCASSLRTEAKNIQYFGAGTRLSVL.

This clone was seen a handful of times. The chain couples TRBV29-1 to TRBJ2-3, with 10 bases fitting TRBD2. There are 16 residues in the CDR3. Germline CDR1 reads SQVTM; CDR2 reads ANQGSEA. V lost 2 bases and J lost 4; bases outside the gene matches: 9. In DNA, the CDR3 is TGCAGCGTTGAAAGGCTAGCGGGAGTTGGGGCAGATACGCAGTATTTT. It codes for CSVERLAGVGADTQYF.

The gene calls are TRBV29-1 and TRBJ2-5; D uncertain. This CDR3 has 13 amino acids. The V gene lost 0 bases and the J gene lost 3 bases, with 8 bases spanning the gap. Germline values: CDR1 SQVTM, CDR2 ANQGSEA. In DNA, the CDR3 is TGCAGCGTTGAAGATGGGCAGAAAGAGACCCAGTACTTC. It codes for CSVEDGQKETQYF.

V usage is TRBV9 and J usage is TRBJ2-1; D might be TRBD2 (5 bases). The germline CDR1 and CDR2 sequences are SGDLS and YYNGEE. Trimming shortened V by 4 bases and J by 7 bases, and 15 bases separated the two germline ends. CDR3 length equals 14 residues. The CDR3 bases are TGTGCCAGCAGCCCCGAGGTTCGCGGGAATGAGCAGTTCTTC. Translation gives CASSPEVRGNEQFF.

The chain links TRBV18 to TRBJ2-5; TRBD1 matches 8 bases. The V segment lost 3 bases and the J segment 5 bases; nucleotides outside the gene matches: 2. Germline V CDR1 and CDR2: KGHSH, LQKENI. The CDR3 is 13 residues long. This chain's CDR3 is CASSPTGVETQYF. DNA for the CDR3: TGTGCCAGCTCACCGACAGGGGTGGAGACCCAGTACTTC.

CDR3 residues: CSVEDLGLSEGAFF. The CDR3 DNA reads as TGCAGCGTTGAAGACTTGGGCTTGTCAGAGGGAGCTTTCTTT. This chain links TRBV29-1 with TRBJ1-1; D uncertain. Germline-derived CDR1 and CDR2 are SQVTM and ANQGSEA. Trimming removed 0 bases from V and 10 bases from J, with 18 bases in between. The CDR3 covers 14 residues.

The chain is built from TRBV6-5 and TRBJ2-5; a weak D match, TRBD2 (5 bases). Trimming removed 0 bases from V and 5 bases from J, with 10 bases in between. Germline values: CDR1 MNHEY, CDR2 SVGAGI. The CDR3 spans 14 residues. The CDR3 here is CASSYSGREETQYF. In DNA, the CDR3 is TGTGCCAGCAGTTACTCAGGGAGAGAGGAGACCCAGTACTTC.

V and J are TRBV5-4 and TRBJ2-5, with D possibly being TRBD2 (7 bases). The ends were cut back, 4 bases at V and 4 bases at J, with 17 bases in the middle. CDR1 is SGHNT and CDR2 is YYREEE in the germline V gene (reference sequence). The CDR3 loop spans 15 amino acids. CDR3 in amino acids: CASSPAGVGGETQYF. The CDR3 DNA reads as TGTGCCAGCAGCCCTGCGGGAGTAGGGGGAGAGACCCAGTACTTC.

This clone occurred once. The genes are TRBV4-3 and TRBJ1-2; TRBD1 might be the D (6 bases). From germline, CDR1 is LGHNA and CDR2 YSLEER. This CDR3 contains 17 residues. V gave up 0 bases and J gave up 4 bases, with 18 bases separating them. CDR3 sequence: CASSQDRAGEISYGYTF. The CDR3 coding sequence is TGCGCCAGCAGCCAAGATCGGGCAGGGGAAATTAGCTATGGCTACACCTTC.

The chain carries TRBV11-2 and TRBJ2-7; D call uncertain. This CDR3 comprises 13 residues. The germline V and J ends were trimmed by 1 base and 3 bases, with 7 bases remaining between them. CDR1 SGHAT and CDR2 FQNNGV come from the germline V gene. The DNA for the CDR3 is TGTGCCAGCAGCTTAGTAACAGACTACGAGCAGTACTTC. It yields the protein CASSLVTDYEQYF.

There are a few counts of this clone. The chain is built from TRBV5-6 and TRBJ2-1, with D tentatively TRBD1 or TRBD2 (5 bases each). The germline V gene encodes CDR1 SGHDT and CDR2 YYEEEE. The germline V and J ends were trimmed by 4 bases and 8 bases, with 10 bases remaining between them. There are 12 residues in the CDR3. Written as DNA, the CDR3 is TGTGCCAGCAGCCTCCGGGGCCATGAGCAGTTCTTC. Protein product: CASSLRGHEQFF.

This rearrangement joins TRBV27 to TRBJ2-5; a weak D match, TRBD1 (7 bases). The V end lost 2 bases, the J end lost 5 bases, and 15 bases lay between the germline ends. Germline CDR1 and CDR2: MNHEY and SMNVEV (reference sequence). This CDR3 is built from 15 residues. This CDR3 is CASSLVEGAVETQYF. In nucleotides, the CDR3 is TGTGCCAGCAGTTTAGTGGAGGGGGCAGTGGAGACCCAGTACTTC.

The genes are TRBV27 and TRBJ2-7; possible D gene TRBD2, 5 bases. V was trimmed by 0 bases and J by 2 bases, leaving 11 bases between them. The CDR3 has 15 residues. In germline, CDR1 is MNHEY, CDR2 SMNVEV (reference sequence). CDR3 protein: CASSLSRGKTYEQYF. CDR3 DNA: TGTGCCAGCAGTTTATCACGGGGTAAAACCTACGAGCAGTACTTC.

The CDR3 here is CASSQGSGGSPTNEKLFF. In nucleotides, the CDR3 is TGTGCCAGCAGCCAAGGGTCGGGCGGGAGCCCAACTAATGAAAAACTGTTTTTT. The chain has TRBV4-2 and TRBJ1-4, with no clear D. The CDR3 totals 18 residues. Germline values: CDR1 LGHNA, CDR2 YNFKEQ. V shed 1 base and J shed 0 bases, with 15 bases lying between them.

The gene calls are TRBV2 and TRBJ1-5, with D maybe TRBD1 (5 bases). V gave up 2 bases and J gave up 7 bases, with 9 bases separating them. The CDR3 has 13 residues. CDR1 and CDR2 from the germline V gene are SNHLY and FYNNEI. CDR3 DNA sequence: TGTGCCAGCAGTGAACGAGGGGAACAGCCCCAGCATTTT. Protein product: CASSERGEQPQHF.

CDR3 in amino acids: CAWRSKDLLAGVTGELFF. The CDR3, as DNA: TGTGCCTGGAGATCCAAGGACTTACTAGCGGGAGTCACCGGGGAGCTGTTTTTT. The V and J genes are TRBV30 and TRBJ2-2; 11 bases are a match to TRBD2. V dropped 3 bases and J dropped 4; count of bases not matched to a gene: 13. The germline V gene has CDR1 GTSNPN and CDR2 SVGIG (reference sequence). CDR3 size: 18 residues.

This chain uses TRBV7-8 with TRBJ2-5; 9 positions agree with TRBD2. This CDR3 has 14 residues. Germline values: CDR1 SGHVS, CDR2 FQNEAQ. V was pared by 6 bases and J by 2 bases, with 4 bases of the junction left unmatched. The CDR3 nucleotides read TGTGCCAGCAGACTAGCGGGTCTACAAGAGACCCAGTACTTC. Amino acids: CASRLAGLQETQYF.

V and J are TRBV2 and TRBJ1-5; the D is unclear. CDR1 SNHLY and CDR2 FYNNEI come from the germline V gene. Between the trimmed V and J ends, which lost 8 bases and 0 bases, there was a span of 8 bases. This CDR3 has 13 residues. The CDR3 is CASALNSNQPQHF. DNA for the CDR3: TGTGCCAGCGCCCTCAATAGCAATCAGCCCCAGCATTTT. The full variable domain, completed using reference TRBV2 and TRBJ1-5, is EPEVTQTPSHQVTQMGQEVILRCVPISNHLYFYWYRQILGQKVEFLVSFYNNEISEKSEIFDDQFSVERPDGSNFTLKIRSTKLEDSAMYFCASALNSNQPQHFGDGTRLSIL.

V is TRBV25-1 and J is TRBJ2-5, with D uncertain. CDR1 and CDR2 from the germline V gene are MGHDK and SYGVNS. CDR3 length: 14 amino acids. V was pared by 2 bases and J by 3 bases, with 10 bases between. In DNA, the CDR3 is TGTGCCAGCAGTGAACGACTCTTAGAAGAGACCCAGTACTTC. Its protein is CASSERLLEETQYF.

At least ten counts were recorded for this clone. This chain links TRBV9 with TRBJ2-7; tentatively, D is TRBD2 (6 bases). Germline CDR1 is SGDLS and CDR2 is YYNGEE. Trimming cost V 3 bases and J 1 base, with 14 bases left between them. There are 15 residues in the CDR3. In nucleotides, the CDR3 is TGTGCCAGCAGCGGTCAGTGGACTAATTCCTACGAGCAGTACTTC. Translation gives CASSGQWTNSYEQYF.